These 18 T cell receptor beta chains were sequenced from one sample in a study of blood T cell repertoires in COVID-19. TCRdb's table, derived via immunoSEQ multiplex PCR, lists solely in-frame clones and lacks some. The sample lists some 320,000 clones, roughly nine tenths occurring once. The sample was PBMCs or T cells enriched from blood (not recorded which). Source of these receptors: a man between 60 and 75 years old who had recovered from COVID-19.

This sequence joins TRBV18 and TRBJ2-3, with 14 bases matching TRBD2. Trimming cost V 3 bases and J 4 bases; bases outside gene matches: 3. This CDR3 comprises 16 residues. Germline CDR1 and CDR2: KGHSH and LQKENI. The CDR3 nucleotides read TGTGCCAGCTCACCTCCGACTAGCGGGAGGGCAGATACGCAGTATTTT. Amino acids: CASSPPTSGRADTQYF.

The rearrangement links TRBV6-5 to TRBJ2-1; 8 nucleotides line up with TRBD2. The V segment lost 6 bases and the J segment 5 bases; nucleotides outside the gene matches: 9. The CDR3 length is 15 residues. Germline lookup yields CDR1 MNHEY and CDR2 SVGAGI. The CDR3 sequence: CASSRTGTRNNEQFF. Here the CDR3 DNA reads TGTGCCAGCAGCCGAACCGGGACTAGGAACAATGAGCAGTTCTTC.

This clone was found a few times. The chain couples TRBV2 to TRBJ2-7, with TRBD2 matching 11 bases. V gave up 1 base and J gave up 6 bases; unmatched junction bases: 5. Germline CDR1 is SNHLY and CDR2 is FYNNEI. The CDR3 totals 15 residues. Written as DNA, the CDR3 is TGTGCCAGCAGTGAAGTGGGGACTAGCGGTTTCGAGCAGTACTTC. Residues: CASSEVGTSGFEQYF.

This chain joins TRBV6-2 or TRBV6-3 and TRBJ1-5, with 9 bases matching TRBD1. Looked up from germline, CDR1 is MNHEY and CDR2 is SVGEGT. The junction had 8 bases not matched to a gene; V was cut back by 2 bases and J by 6 bases. This CDR3 contains 16 residues. This chain's CDR3 is CASSYPQGARSQPQHF. The CDR3 nucleotides read TGTGCCAGCAGTTACCCACAGGGGGCGAGGAGTCAGCCCCAGCATTTT.

This chain uses TRBV7-2 with TRBJ2-7; 10 positions agree with TRBD2. Germline assignment: CDR1 SGHTA and CDR2 FQGNSA. The CDR3 runs 15 residues. Trimming at V came to 1 base and at J to 0 bases, leaving 0 bases not matched to a gene. CDR3 in DNA: TGTGCCAGCAGCTTAGGACTAGCGGGCTCCTACGAGCAGTACTTC. Amino acid sequence: CASSLGLAGSYEQYF. Full variable domain (remainder filled in from reference TRBV7-2 and TRBJ2-7): GAGVSQSPSNKVTEKGKDVELRCDPISGHTALYWYRQSLGQGLEFLIYFQGNSAPDKSGLPSDRFSAERTGGSVSTLTIQRTQQEDSAVYLCASSLGLAGSYEQYFGPGTRLTVT.

The rearrangement uses TRBV5-1 and TRBJ1-4; 7 bases match TRBD1. Losses at the gene ends were 4 bases for V and 8 bases for J; bases not matched to a gene: 11. The germline V gene encodes CDR1 SGHRS and CDR2 YFSETQ. The length of the CDR3 is 15 residues. CDR3 amino acids: CASSLGTANSEKLFF. Here the CDR3 DNA reads TGCGCCAGCAGCCTCGGGACAGCAAACTCGGAAAAACTGTTTTTT. Combining the CDR3 with reference TRBV5-1 and TRBJ1-4 gives the whole variable domain KAGVTQTPRYLIKTRGQQVTLSCSPISGHRSVSWYQQTPGQGLQFLFEYFSETQRNKGNFPGRFSGRQFSNSRSEMNVSTLELGDSALYLCASSLGTANSEKLFFGSGTQLSVL.

This clone was seen a handful of times. J is TRBJ2-7 and V is TRBV4-2; 9 nucleotides align to TRBD2. The length of the CDR3 is 16 residues. V gave up 2 bases and J gave up 5 bases; unmatched junction bases: 10. Per the germline V gene, CDR1 is LGHNA and CDR2 is YNFKEQ. The CDR3 protein is CASSQQTSGEPNEQYF. The CDR3 region has the DNA TGTGCCAGCAGCCAACAGACTAGCGGCGAACCCAACGAGCAGTACTTC.

The chain uses TRBV18 and TRBJ1-1; D might be TRBD1 (6 bases). Germline V gene sequence: CDR1 KGHSH, CDR2 LQKENI. Trimming took off 6 bases at V and 1 base at J, with 9 bases between the two ends. The CDR3 has 13 amino acids. CDR3 nucleotides: TGTGCCAGCTCGACGGGACAGAACACTGAAGCTTTCTTT. This gives the protein CASSTGQNTEAFF.

The genes are TRBV2 and TRBJ1-4; D not resolved. V lost 3 bases, J lost 5 bases, and 10 bases lay in between. This CDR3 spans 14 amino acids. Germline V CDR1 and CDR2: SNHLY, FYNNEI. The CDR3 region is CASSDRLTNEKLFF. In nucleotides, the CDR3 is TGTGCCAGCAGTGACCGACTGACGAATGAAAAACTGTTTTTT.

This chain links TRBV28 with TRBJ2-7; the match to TRBD2 covers 8 bases. With V trimmed by 2 bases and J by 5 bases, 2 bases remained unmatched. CDR1 is MDHEN and CDR2 is SYDVKM in the germline V gene. The CDR3 spans 13 residues. CDR3 DNA sequence: TGTGCCAGCAGTTTAGGTAGCGGGGACGAGCAGTACTTC. Its protein product is CASSLGSGDEQYF.

V is TRBV18 and J is TRBJ1-1, with 8 positions matching TRBD1. The CDR3 is 12 amino acids. With V trimmed by 3 bases and J by 8 bases, 2 bases remained unmatched. The germline V gene encodes CDR1 KGHSH and CDR2 LQKENI. CDR3 residues: CASSPRTGEAFF. The CDR3, as DNA: TGTGCCAGCTCACCTAGGACAGGGGAAGCTTTCTTT.

The DNA for the CDR3 is TGTGCCAGCAAAGGACTGGCGCACACCGGGGAGCTGTTTTTT. This encodes CASKGLAHTGELFF. The chain is built from TRBV27 and TRBJ2-2; tentatively, D is TRBD2 (5 bases). Trimming took 7 bases from V and 3 from J, leaving 12 bases between them. This CDR3 region has 14 residues. Germline V gives CDR1 MNHEY, CDR2 SMNVEV (reference sequence).

The rearrangement uses TRBV6-5 and TRBJ1-2; possible D gene TRBD1, 6 bases. In germline, CDR1 is MNHEY, CDR2 SVGAGI. This CDR3 has 14 residues. V gave up 0 bases and J gave up 8 bases, with 13 bases separating them. Here the CDR3 DNA reads TGTGCCAGCAGTTACTCCGGGACATGGAGGGGCTACACCTTC. Protein: CASSYSGTWRGYTF.

The chain combines TRBV7-2 with TRBJ2-3; 10 nucleotides match TRBD1. The CDR3 is 15 amino acids. V lost 5 bases to trimming and J lost 3 bases; unmatched junction nucleotides: 5. From germline, CDR1 is SGHTA and CDR2 FQGNSA. The CDR3 loop reads CASSPRDRGTDTQYF. CDR3 DNA sequence: TGTGCCAGCAGCCCACGGGACAGGGGTACAGATACGCAGTATTTT. The variable domain in full, completed from reference TRBV7-2 and TRBJ2-3, reads GAGVSQSPSNKVTEKGKDVELRCDPISGHTALYWYRQSLGQGLEFLIYFQGNSAPDKSGLPSDRFSAERTGGSVSTLTIQRTQQEDSAVYLCASSPRDRGTDTQYFGPGTRLTVL.

This chain uses TRBV24-1 with TRBJ2-4; 7 nucleotides align to TRBD1. The germline gives CDR1 KGHDR, CDR2 SFDVKD. J was trimmed by 3 bases and V by 3 bases; bases with no gene match: 7. The CDR3 consists of 16 residues. CDR3 residues: CATSDGQALGKNIQYF. CDR3 nucleotide sequence: TGTGCCACCAGTGATGGACAGGCTTTAGGCAAAAACATTCAGTACTTC.

The V call is TRBV6-5, the J call TRBJ2-3; D gene uncertain. The CDR3 has 11 residues. Germline assignment: CDR1 MNHEY and CDR2 SVGAGI. The V end was cut by 7 bases, the J end by 13 bases, with 15 bases between. The CDR3 is CASTGLSTEYF. CDR3 coding DNA: TGTGCCAGCACGGGTTTAAGTACTGAGTATTTT.

The chain uses TRBV27 and TRBJ2-1, with 8 bases that match TRBD2. CDR3 length equals 15 residues. The germline V gene encodes CDR1 MNHEY and CDR2 SMNVEV (reference sequence). V was pared by 6 bases and J by 13 bases, with 17 bases of the junction left unmatched. The CDR3 DNA is TGTGCCAGCAGCCAACATGGAGAGGAGCGGGAGAAACAGTTCTTC. Amino acids: CASSQHGEEREKQFF.

This sequence joins TRBV19 and TRBJ2-5; D gene ambiguous. Looked up from germline, CDR1 is LNHDA and CDR2 is SQIVND (reference sequence). V was cut by 4 bases and J by 4 bases, with 10 bases left in between. This CDR3 spans 13 amino acids. CDR3 nucleotides: TGTGCCAGTAGTACGACTGTGTCAGAGACCCAGTACTTC. Protein sequence: CASSTTVSETQYF.